The T cell receptor (beta chain) under discussion was sequenced for a study of beta chain features in type 1 diabetes. General study results and limits: A closer apparent resemblance between naive, central memory and Treg TCRB repertoires was seen in patients than in healthy donors. Unsettled here was the matter of whether HLA type influences TCRB rearrangement.

The collection from each donor was one heparinised blood draw averaging roughly 100 mL. Over 95% purity was reached by all sorted populations. As regards this clone: Its antigen is not known.

Expressed TCRB transcripts were sequenced after all isolated RNA was converted to cDNA. The table came from immunoSEQ multiplex PCR; TCRdb's copy has only in-frame clones and leaves some out. The repertoire consists of 350,000 or so clones, with roughly a fifth occurring once and the leading ten covering approximately 0.043%. Germline CDR1 is SGHTA and CDR2 is FQGNSA. The CDR3 is 14 residues long. V shed 7 bases and J shed 7 bases, with 19 bases lying between them. The TCR sequence derives from a woman between 18 and 29 years old in good health. This chain joins TRBV7-2 and TRBJ1-2; D is ambiguous. The source material was naive CD4+ T cells from blood. The CDR3: CASTPVRGGRGYTF. In DNA form, the CDR3 reads TGTGCCAGCACCCCGGTCCGGGGTGGTCGTGGCTACACCTTC. Filled out from reference TRBV7-2 and TRBJ1-2, the complete variable domain reads GAGVSQSPSNKVTEKGKDVELRCDPISGHTALYWYRQSLGQGLEFLIYFQGNSAPDKSGLPSDRFSAERTGGSVSTLTIQRTQQEDSAVYLCASTPVRGGRGYTFGSGTRLTVV.